A single sample is the source of the 12 T cell receptor beta chains below, sequenced in a study of blood T cell repertoires in COVID-19. The repertoire was sequenced with immunoSEQ multiplex PCR; TCRdb's copy has only in-frame clones and lacks some. The sample carries 150,000 to 200,000 clones, nearly 90% recorded once. Specimen: peripheral blood. The source is a man between 60 and 70 years old with active or convalescent COVID-19.

The chain employs TRBV2 and TRBJ1-4, with TRBD1 as a possible D gene (5 bases). The CDR3 is 15 residues long. V was cut by 7 bases and J by 4 bases, with 16 bases left in between. Germline CDR1 and CDR2: SNHLY and FYNNEI. CDR3 protein: CASTSRGGDNEKLFF. The DNA of the CDR3 is TGTGCCAGCACCTCACGCGGGGGAGATAATGAAAAACTGTTTTTT.

The V gene is TRBV5-1, the J gene TRBJ2-7; D might be TRBD1 (5 bases). This CDR3 has 16 amino acids. V was trimmed by 4 bases and J by 2 bases, leaving 19 bases between them. Germline CDR1 reads SGHRS; CDR2 reads YFSETQ. The CDR3 sequence: CASSGAQRTQPYEQYF. The DNA for the CDR3 is TGCGCCAGCAGCGGGGCCCAACGGACGCAACCCTACGAGCAGTACTTC.

The chain joins TRBV11-2 to TRBJ2-5; tentative D call: TRBD1 (6 bases). V was pared by 1 base and J by 4 bases, with 10 bases between. CDR3 size: 14 residues. Germline V lookup: CDR1 SGHAT, CDR2 FQNNGV. CDR3 coding DNA: TGTGCCAGCAGCTTAGGCTCGACAGGAGAGACCCAGTACTTC. Its protein is CASSLGSTGETQYF.

The rearrangement joins TRBV14 to TRBJ2-2; D gene ambiguous. The V gene lost 6 bases and the J gene lost 3 bases, with 11 bases spanning the gap. The CDR3 loop spans 14 amino acids. Germline V gene lookup returns CDR1 SGHDN and CDR2 FVKESK. The CDR3 is CASRPGSYTGELFF. CDR3 nucleotide sequence: TGTGCCAGCAGGCCAGGAAGCTACACCGGGGAGCTGTTTTTT.

The chain employs TRBV18 and TRBJ1-3, with 9 bases aligning to TRBD1. CDR1 is KGHSH and CDR2 is LQKENI in the germline V gene. V lost 4 bases to trimming and J lost 2 bases; unmatched junction nucleotides: 6. This CDR3 contains 16 residues. Here the CDR3 reads CASSRTWDRAGNTIYF. The DNA for the CDR3 is TGTGCCAGCTCACGTACCTGGGACAGGGCTGGAAACACCATATATTTT.

CDR3 bases: TGTGCCAGCGGCCCCGGGGGGCCTAATATAGAGACCCAGTACTTC. It specifies CASGPGGPNIETQYF. The chain joins TRBV11-2 to TRBJ2-5, with D possibly being TRBD2 (7 bases). The CDR3 is 15 residues long. Trimming left V 8 bases short and J 4 bases short, with 20 bases between. Per the germline V gene, CDR1 is SGHAT and CDR2 is FQNNGV.

This chain's CDR3 is CASSLQGDQPQHF. Written as DNA, the CDR3 is TGTGCCAGCAGCCTCCAGGGGGATCAGCCCCAGCATTTT. This chain links TRBV7-3 with TRBJ1-5, with 7 nucleotides matching TRBD1. Trimming removed 5 bases from V and 5 bases from J; junction bases left unmatched: 3. CDR1 and CDR2 from the germline V gene are SGHTA and FQGTGA. The CDR3 is made up of 13 amino acids. The full variable domain, its missing parts supplied by reference TRBV7-3 and TRBJ1-5, is GAGVSQTPSNKVTEKGKYVELRCDPISGHTALYWYRQSLGQGPEFLIYFQGTGAADDSGLPNDRFFAVRPEGSVSTLKIQRTERGDSAVYLCASSLQGDQPQHFGDGTRLSIL.

The chain carries TRBV2 and TRBJ1-1; 7 bases align to TRBD1. V was clipped by 7 bases and J by 1 base; unmatched bases: 15. CDR3 length equals 17 residues. Germline assignment: CDR1 SNHLY and CDR2 FYNNEI. The CDR3 coding sequence is TGTGCCAGCAATACTTTACAGACAGGGTCTCCGAACACTGAAGCTTTCTTT. It translates to CASNTLQTGSPNTEAFF.

The chain has TRBV2 and TRBJ2-5, with 8 bases fitting TRBD2. With V trimmed by 4 bases and J by 5 bases, 9 bases remained unmatched. The germline CDR1 and CDR2 sequences are SNHLY and FYNNEI. This CDR3 has 15 residues. The CDR3 protein is CASSGPGGGMETQYF. The CDR3 nucleotides are TGTGCCAGCAGTGGCCCGGGGGGGGGCATGGAGACCCAGTACTTC. The full variable domain, its missing parts supplied by reference TRBV2 and TRBJ2-5, is EPEVTQTPSHQVTQMGQEVILRCVPISNHLYFYWYRQILGQKVEFLVSFYNNEISEKSEIFDDQFSVERPDGSNFTLKIRSTKLEDSAMYFCASSGPGGGMETQYFGPGTRLLVL.

This clone was seen only a few times. V is TRBV19 and J is TRBJ1-5; D unresolved. This CDR3 has 14 amino acids. V lost 6 bases and J 1 base, leaving 10 bases between the germline ends. Germline assignment: CDR1 LNHDA and CDR2 SQIVND (reference sequence). The CDR3 DNA reads TGTGCCAGTAGAGGGAGATGGAGCAATCAGCCCCAGCATTTT. Translating gives CASRGRWSNQPQHF.

The rearrangement links TRBV3-1 (or the pseudogene TRBV3-2) to TRBJ2-3, with TRBD2 identical over 7 bases. V was pared by 1 base and J by 6 bases, with 13 bases of the junction left unmatched. Germline V CDR1 and CDR2: LGHDT, YNNKEL (reference sequence). The CDR3 length is 17 residues. For the CDR3, the DNA is TGTGCCAGCAGCCAAGCTGGGGGGGAGCGGGGTTCTGATACGCAGTATTTT. This sequence encodes CASSQAGGERGSDTQYF.

The chain uses TRBV20-1 and TRBJ2-1, with 11 bases aligning to TRBD2. Trimming took 3 bases from V and 14 from J; bases not matched to a gene: 9. The germline CDR1 and CDR2 sequences are DFQATT and SNEGSKA (reference sequence). The CDR3 has 13 residues. CDR3 DNA sequence: TGCAGTGCTAGTGTCGCTAGCGGGGGGACCGAGTTCTTC. Its translation: CSASVASGGTEFF.